The sequence of this T cell receptor beta chain was determined in a study of blood T cells in healthy people across ages. This clonotype was detected only a few times. Primed by a sample-barcoded 5' primer and a J-beta primer mix, a second PCR proceeded for 7 to 11 cycles. A template-switch adaptor with 12 random nucleotides tagged each cDNA molecule. TCRdb reanalysed the 5' RACE reads using MiXCR and keeps one entry per CDR3 protein. This table holds 800,000 to 1,000,000 distinct CDR3 sequences, roughly 50% found once. With 4 bases clipped from V and 8 bases from J, the junction kept 10 bases outside the gene matches. Germline assignment: CDR1 SGHRS and CDR2 YFSETQ. CDR3 length: 15 amino acids.

This clonotype was sampled from a young man in good health. V is TRBV5-1 and J is TRBJ2-1; 9 bases align to TRBD1. Sequences were obtained from blood. The CDR3 spells CASSPGQGQIYEQFF. In nucleotides, the CDR3 is TGCGCCAGCAGCCCAGGACAGGGGCAGATTTATGAGCAGTTCTTC.